This T cell receptor beta chain is from a study of T cell changes during pregnancy in multiple sclerosis. Clones were sequenced by immunoSEQ multiplex PCR, and TCRdb holds only the in-frame ones, with some missing. The data show fewer than 90,000 clones, 94% seen once. CDR3 size: 13 residues. Trimming took off 1 base at V and 3 bases at J, with 7 bases between the two ends. Germline values: CDR1 MDHEN, CDR2 SYDVKM. The receptor was derived from a female donor in good health, enrolled as a control in a pregnancy study. Specimen: peripheral blood, collected after pregnancy. This chain links TRBV28 with TRBJ2-7, with D tentatively TRBD2 (6 bases). CDR3 nucleotides: TGTGCCAGCAGTTTATCGACTAGCTACGAGCAGTACTTC. Protein sequence: CASSLSTSYEQYF.